This T cell receptor (beta chain) was captured in a study of blood T cell repertoires in COVID-19. This CDR3 is 15 amino acids long. TCRdb keeps only in-frame clones here, not all; method: immunoSEQ multiplex PCR. The data contain approximately 170,000 clones, around 87% of them singletons. Specimen: peripheral blood. This TCR derives from an elderly woman in a cohort sampled during active or convalescent COVID-19. The genes are TRBV21-1 and TRBJ2-6; the table calls TRBD1, which could not be checked here. TRBV21-1 is a pseudogene segment. The CDR3 DNA is TGTGCCAGCAGGGGGACAGGGTGCGGGGCCAACGTCCTGACTTTC. This translates into CASRGTGCGANVLTF.